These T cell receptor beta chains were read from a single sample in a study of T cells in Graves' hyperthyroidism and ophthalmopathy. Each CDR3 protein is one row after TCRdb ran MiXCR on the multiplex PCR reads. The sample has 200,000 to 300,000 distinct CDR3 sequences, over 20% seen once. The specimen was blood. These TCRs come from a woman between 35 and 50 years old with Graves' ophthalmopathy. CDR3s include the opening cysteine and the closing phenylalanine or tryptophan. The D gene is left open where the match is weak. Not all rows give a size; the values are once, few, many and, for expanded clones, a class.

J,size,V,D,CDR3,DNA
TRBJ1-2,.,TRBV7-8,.,CASSWGTGGYTF,TGTGCCAGCAGCTGGGGGACCGGCGGCTACACCTTC
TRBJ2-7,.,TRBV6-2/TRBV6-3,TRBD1,CASSYSFSVGTGASYEQYF,TGTGCCAGCAGTTACTCGTTTTCGGTTGGGACAGGGGCATCCTACGAGCAGTACTTC
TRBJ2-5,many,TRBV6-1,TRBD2,CASNAGVASGRETQYF,TGTGCCAGCAATGCCGGTGTGGCTAGCGGGAGGGAGACCCAGTACTTC
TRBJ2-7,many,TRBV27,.,CASSKGDEQYF,TGTGCCAGCAGTAAGGGGGACGAGCAGTACTTC
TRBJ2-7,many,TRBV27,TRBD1,CASKRDRGPYEQYF,TGTGCCAGCAAGCGGGACAGGGGTCCCTACGAGCAGTACTTC
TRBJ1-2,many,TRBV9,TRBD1,CASSIRGGPYGYTF,TGTGCCAGCAGCATCAGAGGGGGCCCCTATGGCTACACCTTC
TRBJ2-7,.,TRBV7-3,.,CASSFTRHRRAYEQYF,TGTGCCAGCAGCTTTACTCGACACCGGAGGGCCTACGAGCAGTACTTC
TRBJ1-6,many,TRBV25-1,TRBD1,CASRQGSNSPLHF,TGTGCCAGCCGACAGGGCAGTAATTCACCCCTCCACTTT
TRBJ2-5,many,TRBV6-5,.,CASSYSGLGFETQYF,TGTGCCAGCAGTTACTCGGGGCTTGGATTTGAGACCCAGTACTTC
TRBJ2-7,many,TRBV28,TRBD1,CASSQPGTGQGPYEQYF,TGTGCCAGCAGTCAACCCGGGACGGGACAGGGGCCCTACGAGCAGTACTTC
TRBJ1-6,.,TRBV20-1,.,CSALPQAGYNSPLYF,TGCAGTGCGCTACCCCAGGCGGGGTATAATTCACCCCTCTACTTT